Below, one TCR beta chain is given with its context. Its antigen target is currently unknown. A read error may produce the germline difference seen at one junction end. The data stem from a study of T cell changes during pregnancy in multiple sclerosis (dated 2019 in TCRdb). Notes on the research overall: In women with multiple sclerosis, the researchers looked at how the T cell repertoire shifted as pregnancy progressed.

CDR1 and CDR2 (MGHRA, YSYEKL) derive from the germline V gene. From the cysteine up to the phenylalanine, the CDR3 has a length of 15 residues. Solely the CDR3 DNA is kept, with 45 bases framed from the first base. The method behind the library was the immunoSEQ multiplex PCR assay. TCRdb limited this immuneACCESS table to in-frame rearrangements with V and J called. A share of clones is missing; checked studies link under half to unresolved V genes, and the rest is unexplained. The sample table holds about 69,000 clones, of which approximately 90% were seen once. The ten most abundant clones make up 1.4% of the sample.

Rearrangement joined TRBV4-1 to TRBJ1-2, with no confident D gene call. This sequence originates from a female donor with multiple sclerosis, enrolled in a pregnancy study. The specimen was peripheral blood, collected in the third trimester of pregnancy. The DNA sequence follows: TGCGCCAGCACCCAATTTGGGCCAACTAACTATGGCTACACCTTC. It codes for CASTQFGPTNYGYTF.